This TCR beta chain was profiled in a study of early T cells in non-severe SARS-CoV-2 infection. Each cDNA molecule carried a unique molecular identifier. Via MiXCR, TCRdb re-called the 5' RACE reads, giving one row per CDR3 protein. The table records roughly 80,000 distinct CDR3 sequences, around 8.7% of them present only once. Of note for this clonotype: A read error may explain this, as a much larger clone is one base away.

The V and J ends lost 3 bases and 7 bases, in that order; junction bases with no gene match: 14. This CDR3 contains 16 residues. CDR1 and CDR2 (germline): KGHSH, LQKENI. The source material was whole blood. J is TRBJ2-5 and V is TRBV18; 7 positions agree with TRBD2. The receptor was isolated from an adult who was a healthcare worker with PCR-confirmed SARS-CoV-2 infection or an uninfected control (not recorded which). The DNA for the CDR3 is TGTGCCAGCTCACCCCCGGGACTAACGGAGCTACCGACCCAGTACTTC. Its translation: CASSPPGLTELPTQYF.